This TCR beta chain was obtained from a study of T cell repertoires in cytomegalovirus infection. MiXCR, run by TCRdb on the reads, gives a single entry per CDR3 protein. This table holds around 750,000 distinct CDR3 sequences, approximately 30% found once. Points on this clonotype: The target antigen is unknown.

The source is a human donor in good health (CMV status not recorded). Some clones in this sample may be carry-over from other donors' samples. The sample here was cultured CD8+ T cells from PBMCs, taken from culture after CMV antigen stimulation.

The DNA of the CDR3 is TGTGCCAGCAGTTTTGTAGCGGGGGGCGGGGATACGCAGTATTTT. It translates to CASSFVAGGGDTQYF. This chain joins TRBV12-3 or TRBV12-4 and TRBJ2-3; 10 bases map to TRBD2. V shed 3 bases, J shed 6 bases, and the junction held 6 bases outside the gene matches. The CDR3 is 15 amino acids.